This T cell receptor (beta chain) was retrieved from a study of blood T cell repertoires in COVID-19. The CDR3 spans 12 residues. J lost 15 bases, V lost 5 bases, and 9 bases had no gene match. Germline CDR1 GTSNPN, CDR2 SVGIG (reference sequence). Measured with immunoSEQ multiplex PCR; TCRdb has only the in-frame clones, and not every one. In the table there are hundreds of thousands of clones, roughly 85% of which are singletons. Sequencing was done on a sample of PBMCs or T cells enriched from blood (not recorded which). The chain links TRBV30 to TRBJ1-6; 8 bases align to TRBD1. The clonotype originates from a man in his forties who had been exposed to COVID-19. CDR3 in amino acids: CAWGTGASSLHF. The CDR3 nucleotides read TGTGCCTGGGGGACAGGCGCCTCGAGCCTCCACTTT.